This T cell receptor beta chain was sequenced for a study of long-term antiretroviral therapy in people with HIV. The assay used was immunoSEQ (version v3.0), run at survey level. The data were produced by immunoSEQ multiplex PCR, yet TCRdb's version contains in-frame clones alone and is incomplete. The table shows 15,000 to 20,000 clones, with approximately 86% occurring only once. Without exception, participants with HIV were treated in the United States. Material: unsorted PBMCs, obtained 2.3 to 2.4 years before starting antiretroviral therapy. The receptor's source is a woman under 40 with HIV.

The DNA for the CDR3 is TGCGCCAGCAGCTTGACAGGGGAGGCGAACACTGAAGCTTTCTTT. Amino acids: CASSLTGEANTEAFF. The rearrangement joins TRBV5-1 to TRBJ1-1; 7 bases match TRBD1. V lost 1 base and J lost 1; bases outside the gene matches: 4. The V gene's germline CDR1 is SGHRS and CDR2 YFSETQ. This CDR3 contains 15 residues.